The next 2 T cell receptor beta chains were all read from a single sample in a study of vaccination and CD4 T cells after COVID-19. Sequenced with the Oncomine TCR Beta short-read assay was DNA taken from cultured CD4+ T cells. TCRdb ran MiXCR on the PCR reads and lists one entry per CDR3 protein. The sample gives under 15,000 distinct CDR3 sequences, less than 30% of which show up once; 20% to 25% is in the top ten. Specified treatment: approximately 9-day PBMC culture with coronavirus spike peptide pools or control peptides (ViraFEST assay). Antigens for these TCRs are unknown. The sample comprised cultured CD4+ T cells from blood. Receptors were obtained from a human donor with COVID-19.

This sequence joins TRBV18 and TRBJ2-3; the D is unclear. This CDR3 has 13 residues. Germline CDR1 reads KGHSH; CDR2 reads LQKENI. V dropped 2 bases and J dropped 0 bases, with 3 bases sitting between them. CDR3 bases: TGTGCCAGCTCACCAATCAGCACAGATACGCAGTATTTT. Its translation is CASSPISTDTQYF.

This clonotype was found a few times. The gene calls are TRBV20-1 and TRBJ2-7, with 8 bases matching TRBD1. The CDR3 runs 16 residues. V shed 5 bases and J 5 bases; nucleotides not matched to a gene: 17. Germline V gene sequence: CDR1 DFQATT, CDR2 SNEGSKA (reference sequence). CDR3 region: CSAPRSGRGQHHEQYF. For the CDR3, the DNA is TGCAGTGCTCCCCGTTCAGGCAGGGGGCAACACCACGAGCAGTACTTC.